The rows below give T cell receptor beta chains drawn from one sample of a study of OX40 agonist ivuxolimab in advanced cancers. The data were produced by immunoSEQ multiplex PCR, yet TCRdb's version contains in-frame clones alone and is incomplete. The sample contains tens of thousands of clones, less than 90% of which appear only once. This specimen consisted of CD4+ or CD8+ T cells sorted from blood, obtained in a trial of the OX40 agonist ivuxolimab. The source of these receptors is an adult with an advanced solid tumor such as melanoma, head and neck, liver or kidney cancer. Each CDR3 is given with its conserved first and last residue. Each record gives: clone size, D gene, V gene, J gene, CDR3 DNA, CDR3 protein. D genes are given only for firm matches. Where a row states a size, it is once, few, many or the class of an expanded clone; other rows omit it.

size: few
D: .
V: TRBV5-8
J: TRBJ2-3
DNA: TGTGCCAGCAGGGACGGCAGGGGTAGTGTCACAGATACGCAGTATTTT
CDR3: CASRDGRGSVTDTQYF

size: .
D: .
V: TRBV6-5
J: TRBJ2-7
DNA: TGTGCCAGCAGTTCCGGACAGATTGGTCCTCAGTACTTC
CDR3: CASSSGQIGPQYF

size: .
D: .
V: TRBV6-1
J: TRBJ1-4
DNA: TGTGCCAGCAGTGAAGCGCTCGGGCAATCGGGTAATGAAAAACTGTTTTTT
CDR3: CASSEALGQSGNEKLFF

size: .
D: .
V: TRBV7-9
J: TRBJ2-1
DNA: TGTGCCAGCAGCTCCGGGACCGTCAATGAGCAGTTCTTC
CDR3: CASSSGTVNEQFF

size: .
D: .
V: TRBV5-8
J: TRBJ2-1
DNA: TGTGCCAGCAGCTACTACAATGAGCAGTTCTTC
CDR3: CASSYYNEQFF

size: .
D: .
V: TRBV6-1
J: TRBJ1-3
DNA: TGTGCCAGCATCCCGGCGGGGGTTGCAGGAAACACCATATATTTT
CDR3: CASIPAGVAGNTIYF

size: .
D: TRBD2
V: TRBV28
J: TRBJ2-3
DNA: TGTGCCAGCAGACCTCAGACTAGCGGGAATGTAGATACGCAGTATTTT
CDR3: CASRPQTSGNVDTQYF

size: .
D: .
V: TRBV19
J: TRBJ1-1
DNA: TGTGCCACCGGGGACCGCCTTATGAACACTGAAGCTTTCTTT
CDR3: CATGDRLMNTEAFF

size: .
D: TRBD2
V: TRBV7-9
J: TRBJ2-1
DNA: TGTGCCAGCAGCTTAGAAAGGCTAGCGGGAGTTGAGCAGTTCTTC
CDR3: CASSLERLAGVEQFF

size: .
D: TRBD2
V: TRBV30
J: TRBJ2-1
DNA: TGTGCCTGGGGCGGGACTAGGGAGTATGGGGAGCAGTTCTTC
CDR3: CAWGGTREYGEQFF

size: .
D: .
V: TRBV4-1
J: TRBJ2-1
DNA: TGCGCCAGCAGCCACATTCAGGGGCTCTTGTTCTTC
CDR3: CASSHIQGLLFF

size: .
D: .
V: TRBV11-1
J: TRBJ2-1
DNA: TGTGCCAGCAGCTTAGAAGGGAACTCCTACAATGAGCAGTTCTTC
CDR3: CASSLEGNSYNEQFF

size: .
D: .
V: TRBV7-3
J: TRBJ2-1
DNA: TGTGCCAGCAGCTTAGGGTACGAAAATGAGCAGTTCTTC
CDR3: CASSLGYENEQFF

size: .
D: TRBD1
V: TRBV7-9
J: TRBJ2-5
DNA: TGTGCCAGCAGCTCGAACTATCTAGGGACAGGCCGGGAGACCCAGTACTTC
CDR3: CASSSNYLGTGRETQYF

size: .
D: .
V: TRBV7-3
J: TRBJ1-5
DNA: TGTGCCAGCAGCTTATTTTATTCCGGGACCGGACACCATAGCAATCAGCCCCAGCATTTT
CDR3: CASSLFYSGTGHHSNQPQHF

size: .
D: TRBD2
V: TRBV28
J: TRBJ2-1
DNA: TGTGCCAGCAGCACCGAGGCAGGGTCGGGGGGTGAGCAGTTCTTC
CDR3: CASSTEAGSGGEQFF

size: .
D: .
V: TRBV4-1
J: TRBJ1-1
DNA: TGCGCCAGCAGCCAAGGCCCCGCAGGGAGGGGGACTGAAGCTTTCTTT
CDR3: CASSQGPAGRGTEAFF

size: many
D: TRBD1
V: TRBV27
J: TRBJ1-3
DNA: TGTGCCAGCAGTCGACAGGGGTCCAGGGACACCATATATTTT
CDR3: CASSRQGSRDTIYF

size: once
D: .
V: TRBV28
J: TRBJ2-7
DNA: TGTGCCTCAGCGTCGTCCTACGAGCAGTACTTC
CDR3: CASASSYEQYF

size: .
D: .
V: TRBV28
J: TRBJ2-1
DNA: TGTGCCAGCAGTTTATTTCCCCGAGATGAGCAGTTCTTC
CDR3: CASSLFPRDEQFF

size: .
D: TRBD1
V: TRBV30
J: TRBJ2-1
DNA: TGTGCCGGGGGACAGAGCTACAATGAGCAGTTCTTC
CDR3: CAGGQSYNEQFF

size: .
D: .
V: TRBV6-5
J: TRBJ2-7
DNA: TGTGCCAGCAGTGACCGGGACAACTCCTACGAGCAGTACTTC
CDR3: CASSDRDNSYEQYF

size: .
D: .
V: TRBV7-2
J: TRBJ1-4
DNA: TGTGCCAGCAGACCCGGGCCCAAGGGGGAAAAACTGTTTTTT
CDR3: CASRPGPKGEKLFF

size: .
D: .
V: TRBV30
J: TRBJ1-3
DNA: TGTGCCTGGAGCCATGACATTGGCGGAAACACCATATATTTT
CDR3: CAWSHDIGGNTIYF

size: .
D: .
V: TRBV7-6
J: TRBJ1-3
DNA: TGTGCCAGCAGCCTTGAACAGACCCGCTCTGGAAACACCATATATTTT
CDR3: CASSLEQTRSGNTIYF

size: .
D: .
V: TRBV5-4
J: TRBJ1-1
DNA: TGTGCCAGCAGCCCTGGAGGGGGGGGGAGCACTGAAGCTTTCTTT
CDR3: CASSPGGGGSTEAFF

size: once
D: .
V: TRBV28
J: TRBJ1-4
DNA: TGTGCCAGCAGTCCCAGGGGTTCAACTAATGAAAAACTGTTTTTT
CDR3: CASSPRGSTNEKLFF

size: .
D: .
V: TRBV7-8
J: TRBJ2-7
DNA: TGTGCCAGCAGCTTAACGACGGGATTTTCCTACGAGCAGTACTTC
CDR3: CASSLTTGFSYEQYF

size: .
D: TRBD2
V: TRBV5-1
J: TRBJ2-3
DNA: TGCGCCAGCAACCCTAGCGGATCCACAGATACGCAGTATTTT
CDR3: CASNPSGSTDTQYF

size: once
D: TRBD1
V: TRBV30
J: TRBJ1-4
DNA: TGTGCCTGGAGTCTGACAGGGGGAAGGGAAAAACTGTTTTTT
CDR3: CAWSLTGGREKLFF

size: .
D: .
V: TRBV6-6
J: TRBJ1-3
DNA: TGTGCCAGCAGTTACGTAGGGGGGCCGGGAAACACCATATATTTT
CDR3: CASSYVGGPGNTIYF

size: .
D: .
V: TRBV7-2
J: TRBJ1-5
DNA: TGTTCGAGTTCTTATAGCAATCAGCCCCAGCATTTT
CDR3: CSSSYSNQPQHF

size: once
D: .
V: TRBV11-2
J: TRBJ2-5
DNA: TGTGCCAGCACTAATCGGGAGACCCAGTACTTC
CDR3: CASTNRETQYF

size: .
D: TRBD2
V: TRBV6-1
J: TRBJ2-1
DNA: TGTGCCAGCACTGGACTAGCGGGAGGGGACGGTGAGCAGTTCTTC
CDR3: CASTGLAGGDGEQFF

size: medium-sized
D: .
V: TRBV7-2
J: TRBJ2-7
DNA: TGTGCCAGCAGCTTAGGAGGGTCCCTTGGCGAGCAGTACTTC
CDR3: CASSLGGSLGEQYF

size: few
D: .
V: TRBV18
J: TRBJ1-5
DNA: TGTGCCAGCTCACCAACGGGGTTAGGGGTTTGGCAGCATTTT
CDR3: CASSPTGLGVWQHF

size: .
D: .
V: TRBV28
J: TRBJ2-3
DNA: TGTGCCAGCAGTTTCGTTCTAGCTACGCAGTATTTT
CDR3: CASSFVLATQYF

size: once
D: .
V: TRBV6-6
J: TRBJ1-1
DNA: TGTGCCAGCAGTTACATTTCGCGGGACACTGAAGCTTTCTTT
CDR3: CASSYISRDTEAFF

size: .
D: TRBD2
V: TRBV10-3
J: TRBJ2-3
DNA: TGTGCCATGGCGGCGGGGGGAAACACAGATACGCAGTATTTT
CDR3: CAMAAGGNTDTQYF

size: .
D: .
V: TRBV15
J: TRBJ2-3
DNA: TGTGCCACCAGCAGAGAACCGGGACCACGGGGCGGTACGCAGTATTTT
CDR3: CATSREPGPRGGTQYF

size: .
D: .
V: TRBV30
J: TRBJ2-7
DNA: TGTGCCTGGACGGGGCGCCTCTACGAGCAGTACTTC
CDR3: CAWTGRLYEQYF

size: .
D: .
V: TRBV6-5
J: TRBJ2-5
DNA: TGTGCCAGCAGCCCCGTTGGCGAGGAGACCCAGTACTTC
CDR3: CASSPVGEETQYF

size: .
D: TRBD2
V: TRBV11-2
J: TRBJ2-1
DNA: TGTGCCAGCAGCCTCGGGACTAGCGGGAGGGACCCGGGCAATGAGCAGTTCTTC
CDR3: CASSLGTSGRDPGNEQFF